This T cell receptor beta chain was sequenced during a study of blood T cell repertoires in COVID-19. The CDR3 extends over 14 amino acids. Germline CDR1 MNHEY, CDR2 SVGEGT. V lost 4 bases, J lost 3 bases, and 5 bases stayed unmatched. Assay used: immunoSEQ multiplex PCR; TCRdb lists only in-frame clones, some missing. The repertoire holds about 200,000 clones, with roughly nine tenths as singletons. The table lists this clone with a count of one. The clonotype originates from a woman aged 70-85 years with acute or convalescent COVID-19. The material sequenced was peripheral blood. This chain connects TRBV6-2 or TRBV6-3 to TRBJ1-1, with 7 bases lining up with TRBD1. This CDR3 is CASSLGQHYTEAFF. In DNA, the CDR3 is TGTGCCAGCAGTTTGGGACAGCACTACACTGAAGCTTTCTTT.